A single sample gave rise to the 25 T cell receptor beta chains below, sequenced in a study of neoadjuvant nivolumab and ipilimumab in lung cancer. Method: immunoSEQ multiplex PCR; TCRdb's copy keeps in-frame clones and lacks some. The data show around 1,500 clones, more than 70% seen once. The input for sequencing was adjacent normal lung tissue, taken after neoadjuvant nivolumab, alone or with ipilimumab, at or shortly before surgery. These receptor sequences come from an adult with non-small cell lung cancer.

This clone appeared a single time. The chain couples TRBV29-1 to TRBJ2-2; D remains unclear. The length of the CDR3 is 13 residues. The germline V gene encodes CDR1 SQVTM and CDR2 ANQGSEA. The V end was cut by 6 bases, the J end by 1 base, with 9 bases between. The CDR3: CSVATVNTGELFF. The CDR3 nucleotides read TGCAGCGTCGCAACAGTGAACACCGGGGAGCTGTTTTTT.

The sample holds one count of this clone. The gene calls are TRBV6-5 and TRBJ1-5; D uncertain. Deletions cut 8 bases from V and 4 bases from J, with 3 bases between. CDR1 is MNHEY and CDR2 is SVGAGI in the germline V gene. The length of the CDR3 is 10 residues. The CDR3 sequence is CASLNQPQHF. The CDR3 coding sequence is TGTGCCAGCTTAAATCAGCCCCAGCATTTT.

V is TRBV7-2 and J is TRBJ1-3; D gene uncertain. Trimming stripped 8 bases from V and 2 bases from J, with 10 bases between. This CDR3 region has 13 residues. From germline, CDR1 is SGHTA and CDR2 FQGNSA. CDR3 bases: TGTGCCAGCTCCATTTGGCCTGGAAACACCATATATTTT. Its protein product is CASSIWPGNTIYF.

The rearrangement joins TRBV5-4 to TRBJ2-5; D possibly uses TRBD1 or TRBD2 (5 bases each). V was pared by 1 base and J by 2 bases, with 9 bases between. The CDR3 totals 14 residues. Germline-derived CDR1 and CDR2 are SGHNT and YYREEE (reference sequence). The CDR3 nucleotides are TGTGCCAGCAGCTTGAAGGGACCTCAAGAGACCCAGTACTTC. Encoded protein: CASSLKGPQETQYF.

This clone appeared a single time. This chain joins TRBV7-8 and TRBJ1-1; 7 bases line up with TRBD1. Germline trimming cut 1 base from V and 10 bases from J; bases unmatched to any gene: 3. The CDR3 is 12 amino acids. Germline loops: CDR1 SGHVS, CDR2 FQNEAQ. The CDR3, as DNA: TGTGCCAGCAGCTTAGGACAGGGAGGAGCTTTCTTT. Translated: CASSLGQGGAFF.

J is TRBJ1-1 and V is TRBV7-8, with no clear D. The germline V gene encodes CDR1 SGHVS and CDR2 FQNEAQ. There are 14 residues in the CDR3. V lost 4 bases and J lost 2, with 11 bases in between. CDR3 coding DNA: TGTGCCAGCAGCTCCAAGGTAACTAACACTGAAGCTTTCTTT. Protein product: CASSSKVTNTEAFF.

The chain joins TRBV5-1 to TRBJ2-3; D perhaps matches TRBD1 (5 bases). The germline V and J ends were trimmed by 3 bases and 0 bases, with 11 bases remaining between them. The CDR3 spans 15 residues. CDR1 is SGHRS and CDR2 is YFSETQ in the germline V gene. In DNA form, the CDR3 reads TGCGCCAGCAGCTATGACAGCCCTAGCACAGATACGCAGTATTTT. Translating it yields CASSYDSPSTDTQYF. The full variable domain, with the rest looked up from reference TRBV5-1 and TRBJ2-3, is KAGVTQTPRYLIKTRGQQVTLSCSPISGHRSVSWYQQTPGQGLQFLFEYFSETQRNKGNFPGRFSGRQFSNSRSEMNVSTLELGDSALYLCASSYDSPSTDTQYFGPGTRLTVL.

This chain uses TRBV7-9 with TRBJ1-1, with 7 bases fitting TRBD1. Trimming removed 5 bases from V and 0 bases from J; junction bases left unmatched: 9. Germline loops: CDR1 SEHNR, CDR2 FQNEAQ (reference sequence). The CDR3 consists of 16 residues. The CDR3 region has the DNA TGTGCCAGCAGCCCCCTAGGGCAGGGGGTGAACACTGAAGCTTTCTTT. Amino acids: CASSPLGQGVNTEAFF.

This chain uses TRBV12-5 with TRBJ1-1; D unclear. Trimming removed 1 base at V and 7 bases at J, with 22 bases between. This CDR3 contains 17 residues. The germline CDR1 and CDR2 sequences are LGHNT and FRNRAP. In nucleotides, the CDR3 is TGTGCTAGTGGTTTGGCTCCCGACATTATGAGGGCGGGTGAAGCTTTCTTT. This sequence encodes CASGLAPDIMRAGEAFF.

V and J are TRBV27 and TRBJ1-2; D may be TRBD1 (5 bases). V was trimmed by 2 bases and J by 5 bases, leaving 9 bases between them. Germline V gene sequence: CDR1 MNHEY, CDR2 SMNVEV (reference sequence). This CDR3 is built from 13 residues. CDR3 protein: CASSLGTGYGYTF. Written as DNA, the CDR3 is TGTGCCAGCAGTTTAGGGACGGGATATGGCTACACCTTC.

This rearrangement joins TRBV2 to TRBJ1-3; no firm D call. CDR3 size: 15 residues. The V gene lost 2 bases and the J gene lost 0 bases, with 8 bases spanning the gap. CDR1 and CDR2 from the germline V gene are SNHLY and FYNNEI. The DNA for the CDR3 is TGTGCCAGCAGTGAATACGGAATCTCTGGAAACACCATATATTTT. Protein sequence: CASSEYGISGNTIYF.

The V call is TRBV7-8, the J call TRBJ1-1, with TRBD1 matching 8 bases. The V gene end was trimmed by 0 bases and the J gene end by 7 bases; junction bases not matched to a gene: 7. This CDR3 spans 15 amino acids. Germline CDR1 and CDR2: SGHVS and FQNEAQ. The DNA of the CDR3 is TGTGCCAGCAGCTTAGCGCAGGGACAGGTCGGTGAAGCTTTCTTT. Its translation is CASSLAQGQVGEAFF. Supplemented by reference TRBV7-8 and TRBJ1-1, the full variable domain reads GAGVSQSPRYKVAKRGQDVALRCDPISGHVSLFWYQQALGQGPEFLTYFQNEAQLDKSGLPSDRFFAERPEGSVSTLKIQRTQQEDSAVYLCASSLAQGQVGEAFFGQGTRLTVV.

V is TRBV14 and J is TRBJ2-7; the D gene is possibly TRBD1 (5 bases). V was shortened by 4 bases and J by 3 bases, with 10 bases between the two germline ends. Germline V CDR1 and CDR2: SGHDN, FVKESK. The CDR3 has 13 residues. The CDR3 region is CASSRQGGYEQYF. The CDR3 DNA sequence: TGTGCCAGCAGCCGGCAGGGCGGCTACGAGCAGTACTTC. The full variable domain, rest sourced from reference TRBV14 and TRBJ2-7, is EAGVTQFPSHSVIEKGQTVTLRCDPISGHDNLYWYRRVMGKEIKFLLHFVKESKQDESGMPNNRFLAERTGGTYSTLKVQPAELEDSGVYFCASSRQGGYEQYFGPGTRLTVT.

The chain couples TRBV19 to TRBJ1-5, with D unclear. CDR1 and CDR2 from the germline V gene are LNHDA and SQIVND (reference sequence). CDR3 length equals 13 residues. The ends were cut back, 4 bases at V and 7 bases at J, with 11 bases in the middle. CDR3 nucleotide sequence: TGTGCCAGTAGTAGTTTATTTGAACAGCCCCAGCATTTT. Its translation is CASSSLFEQPQHF.

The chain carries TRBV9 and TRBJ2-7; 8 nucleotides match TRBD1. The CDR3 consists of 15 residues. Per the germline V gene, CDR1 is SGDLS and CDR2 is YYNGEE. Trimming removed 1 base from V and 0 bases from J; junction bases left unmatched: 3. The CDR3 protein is CASSVTGTGSYEQYF. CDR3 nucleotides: TGTGCCAGCAGCGTAACAGGGACAGGCTCCTACGAGCAGTACTTC.

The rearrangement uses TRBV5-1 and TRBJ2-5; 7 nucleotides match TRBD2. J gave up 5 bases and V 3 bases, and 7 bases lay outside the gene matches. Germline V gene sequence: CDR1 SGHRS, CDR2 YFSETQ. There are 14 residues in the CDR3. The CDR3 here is CASSYASGGETQYF. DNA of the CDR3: TGCGCCAGCAGCTACGCTAGCGGTGGTGAGACCCAGTACTTC.

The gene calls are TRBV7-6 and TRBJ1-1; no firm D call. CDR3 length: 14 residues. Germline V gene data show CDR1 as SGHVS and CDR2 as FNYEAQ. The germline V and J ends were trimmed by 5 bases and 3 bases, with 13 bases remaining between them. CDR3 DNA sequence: TGTGCCAGCAGCCCTTTTATTCAGGACACTGAAGCTTTCTTT. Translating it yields CASSPFIQDTEAFF.

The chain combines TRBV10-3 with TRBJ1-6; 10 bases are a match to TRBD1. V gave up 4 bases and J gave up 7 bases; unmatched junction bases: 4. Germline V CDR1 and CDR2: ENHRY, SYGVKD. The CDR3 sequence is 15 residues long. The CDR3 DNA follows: TGTGCCATCAGTGTGAGGACAGGGGGAAATTCACCCCTCCACTTT. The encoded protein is CAISVRTGGNSPLHF.

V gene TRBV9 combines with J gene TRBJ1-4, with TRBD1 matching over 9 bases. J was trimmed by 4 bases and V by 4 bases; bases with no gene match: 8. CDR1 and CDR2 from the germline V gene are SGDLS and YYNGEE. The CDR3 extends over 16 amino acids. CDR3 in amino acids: CASSKGQGGFNEKLFF. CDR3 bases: TGTGCCAGCAGCAAGGGACAGGGAGGCTTTAATGAAAAACTGTTTTTT.

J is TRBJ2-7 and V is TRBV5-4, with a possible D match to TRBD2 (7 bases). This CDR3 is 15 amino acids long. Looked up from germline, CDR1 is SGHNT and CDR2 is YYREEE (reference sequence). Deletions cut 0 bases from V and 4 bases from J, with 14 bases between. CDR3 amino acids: CASSLELGGGYEQYF. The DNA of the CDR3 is TGTGCCAGCAGCTTGGAGCTAGGGGGGGGGTACGAGCAGTACTTC.

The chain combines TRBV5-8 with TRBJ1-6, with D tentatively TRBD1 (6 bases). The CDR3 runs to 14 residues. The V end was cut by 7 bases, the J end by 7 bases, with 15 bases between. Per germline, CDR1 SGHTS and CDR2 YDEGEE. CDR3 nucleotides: TGTGCCAGCGCGTTGTCAGGGGAAAATTCACCCCTCCACTTT. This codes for CASALSGENSPLHF.

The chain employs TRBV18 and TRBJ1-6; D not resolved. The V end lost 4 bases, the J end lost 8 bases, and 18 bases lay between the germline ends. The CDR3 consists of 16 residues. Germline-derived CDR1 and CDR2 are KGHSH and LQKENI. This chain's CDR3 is CASSLALSSQDSPLHF. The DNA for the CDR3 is TGTGCCAGCTCACTTGCCCTTTCGTCGCAGGATTCACCCCTCCACTTT. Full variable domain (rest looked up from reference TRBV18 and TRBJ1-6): NAGVMQNPRHLVRRRGQEARLRCSPMKGHSHVYWYRQLPEEGLKFMVYLQKENIIDESGMPKERFSAEFPKEGPSILRIQQVVRGDSAAYFCASSLALSSQDSPLHFGNGTRLTVT.

The CDR3 spells CASSRGDTVGYTEAFF. Written as DNA, the CDR3 is TGCGCCAGCAGCCGAGGGGACACCGTAGGTTACACTGAAGCTTTCTTT. The genes are TRBV5-1 and TRBJ1-1; weak D call: TRBD1 (6 bases). The V end was cut by 4 bases, the J end by 3 bases, with 19 bases between. The CDR3 contains 16 residues. In germline, CDR1 is SGHRS, CDR2 YFSETQ.

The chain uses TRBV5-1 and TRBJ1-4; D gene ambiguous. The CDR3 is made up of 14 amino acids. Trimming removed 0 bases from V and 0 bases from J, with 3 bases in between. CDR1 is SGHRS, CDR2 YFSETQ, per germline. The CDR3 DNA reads TGCGCCAGCAGCTTGGGTGCAACTAATGAAAAACTGTTTTTT. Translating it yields CASSLGATNEKLFF.

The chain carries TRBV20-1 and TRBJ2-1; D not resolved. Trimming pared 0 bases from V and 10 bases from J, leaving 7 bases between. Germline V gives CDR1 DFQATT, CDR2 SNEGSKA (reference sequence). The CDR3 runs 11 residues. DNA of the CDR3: TGCAGTGCTAGAGATTTCCCAGAGCAGTTCTTC. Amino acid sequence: CSARDFPEQFF.